The T cell receptor beta chain under discussion was sequenced for a study of neoadjuvant nivolumab and ipilimumab in lung cancer. Study-level results: Only two of four nivolumab-treated tumors gained richness and clonality by surgery. Resected-tumor TCR richness correlated positively with pretherapy blood richness.

TCRdb's copy holds only in-frame clones and misses some; the assay was immunoSEQ multiplex PCR. This repertoire shows around 1,500 clones, approximately 86% found once; its top ten account for roughly 3.6%. The CDR3 spans 15 residues. Germline values: CDR1 ENHRY, CDR2 SYGVKD. V was clipped by 3 bases and J by 3 bases, with 12 bases between them. Regarding this clone: Antigen specificity is unknown.

This chain uses TRBV10-3 with TRBJ1-5; perhaps TRBD1 as D (6 bases). The TCR comes from an adult with non-small cell lung cancer. Source: adjacent normal lung tissue, taken after neoadjuvant nivolumab, alone or with ipilimumab, at or shortly before surgery. CDR3 region: CAISESRQDNQPQHF. For the CDR3, the DNA is TGTGCCATCAGTGAATCCCGACAGGACAATCAGCCCCAGCATTTT.